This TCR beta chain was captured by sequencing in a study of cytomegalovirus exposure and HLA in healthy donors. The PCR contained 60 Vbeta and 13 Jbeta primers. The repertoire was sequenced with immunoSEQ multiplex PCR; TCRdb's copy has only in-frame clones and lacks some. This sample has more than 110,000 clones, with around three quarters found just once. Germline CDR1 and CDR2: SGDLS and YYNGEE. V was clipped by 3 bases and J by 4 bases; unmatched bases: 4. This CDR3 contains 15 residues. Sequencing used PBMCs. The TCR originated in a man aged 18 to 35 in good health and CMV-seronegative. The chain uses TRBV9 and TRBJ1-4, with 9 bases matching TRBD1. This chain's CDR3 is CASSATGGGNEKLFF. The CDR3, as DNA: TGTGCCAGCAGCGCTACAGGGGGCGGTAATGAAAAACTGTTTTTT.